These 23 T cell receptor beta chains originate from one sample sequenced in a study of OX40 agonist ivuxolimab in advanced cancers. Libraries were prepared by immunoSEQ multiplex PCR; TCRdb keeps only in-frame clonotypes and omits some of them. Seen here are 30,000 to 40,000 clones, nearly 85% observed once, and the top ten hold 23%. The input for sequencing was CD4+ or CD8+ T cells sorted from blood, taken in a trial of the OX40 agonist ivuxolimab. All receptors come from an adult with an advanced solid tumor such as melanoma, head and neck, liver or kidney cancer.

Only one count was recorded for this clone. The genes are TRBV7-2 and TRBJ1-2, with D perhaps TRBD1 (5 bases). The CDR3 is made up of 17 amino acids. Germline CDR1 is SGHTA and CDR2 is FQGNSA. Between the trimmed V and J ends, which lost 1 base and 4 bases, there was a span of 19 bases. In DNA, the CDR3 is TGTGCCAGCAGCTTAGTTACAGGCTCCTTTGGGATCTATGGCTACACCTTC. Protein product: CASSLVTGSFGIYGYTF. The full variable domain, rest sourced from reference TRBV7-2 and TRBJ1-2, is GAGVSQSPSNKVTEKGKDVELRCDPISGHTALYWYRQSLGQGLEFLIYFQGNSAPDKSGLPSDRFSAERTGGSVSTLTIQRTQQEDSAVYLCASSLVTGSFGIYGYTFGSGTRLTVV.

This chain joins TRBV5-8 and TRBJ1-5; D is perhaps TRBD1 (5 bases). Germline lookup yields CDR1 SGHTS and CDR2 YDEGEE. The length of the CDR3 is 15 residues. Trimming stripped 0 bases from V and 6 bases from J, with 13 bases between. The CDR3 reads CASSLAGGRGQPQHF. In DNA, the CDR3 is TGTGCCAGCAGCTTGGCTGGGGGAAGAGGTCAGCCCCAGCATTTT.

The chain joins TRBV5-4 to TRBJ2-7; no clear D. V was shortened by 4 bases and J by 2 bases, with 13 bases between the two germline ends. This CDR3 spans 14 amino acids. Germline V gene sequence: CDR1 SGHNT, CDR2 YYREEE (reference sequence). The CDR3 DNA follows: TGTGCCAGCAGCCCGGGTGAACCGCCCTACGAGCAGTACTTC. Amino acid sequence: CASSPGEPPYEQYF.

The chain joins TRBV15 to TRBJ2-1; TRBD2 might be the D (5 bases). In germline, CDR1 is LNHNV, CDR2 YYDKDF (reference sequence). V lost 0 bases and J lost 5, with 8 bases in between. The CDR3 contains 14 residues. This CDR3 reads CATSRDGGDNEQFF. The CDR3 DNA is TGTGCCACCAGCAGAGATGGAGGTGACAATGAGCAGTTCTTC. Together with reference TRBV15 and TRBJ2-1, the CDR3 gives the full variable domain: DAMVIQNPRYQVTQFGKPVTLSCSQTLNHNVMYWYQQKSSQAPKLLFHYYDKDFNNEADTPDNFQSRRPNTSFCFLDIRSPGLGDTAMYLCATSRDGGDNEQFFGPGTRLTVL.

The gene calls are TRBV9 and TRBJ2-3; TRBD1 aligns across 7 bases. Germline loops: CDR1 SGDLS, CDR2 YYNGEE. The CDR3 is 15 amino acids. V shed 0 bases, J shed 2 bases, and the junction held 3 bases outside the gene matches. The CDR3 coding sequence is TGTGCCAGCAGCGTAGGGGACAGTTCCACAGATACGCAGTATTTT. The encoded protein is CASSVGDSSTDTQYF.

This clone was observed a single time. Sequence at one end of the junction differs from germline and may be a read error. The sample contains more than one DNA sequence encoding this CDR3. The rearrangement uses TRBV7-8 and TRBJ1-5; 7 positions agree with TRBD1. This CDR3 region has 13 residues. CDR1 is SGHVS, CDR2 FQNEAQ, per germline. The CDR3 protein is CASSLNRGQPQHF. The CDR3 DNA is TGTGCCAGTAGCTTGAACAGGGGTCAGCCCCAGCATTTT.

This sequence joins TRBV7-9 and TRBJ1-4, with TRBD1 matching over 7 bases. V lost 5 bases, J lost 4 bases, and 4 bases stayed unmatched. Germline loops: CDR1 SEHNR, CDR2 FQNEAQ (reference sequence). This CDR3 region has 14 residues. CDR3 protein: CASSGTGDNEKLFF. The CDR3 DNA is TGTGCCAGCAGCGGAACAGGGGATAATGAAAAACTGTTTTTT.

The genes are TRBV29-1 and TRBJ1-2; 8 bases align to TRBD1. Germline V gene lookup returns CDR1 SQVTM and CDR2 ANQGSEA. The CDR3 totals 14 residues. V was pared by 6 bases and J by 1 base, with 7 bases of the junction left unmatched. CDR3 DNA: TGCAGCGTGACAGGGGAAGGGGGTAACTATGGCTACACCTTC. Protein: CSVTGEGGNYGYTF.

CDR3 in amino acids: CASTLDRVGDEQFF. The CDR3 region has the DNA TGTGCCAGCACCCTCGACAGGGTTGGCGATGAGCAGTTCTTC. This chain connects TRBV28 to TRBJ2-1; 7 bases map to TRBD1. CDR3 size: 14 residues. Germline values: CDR1 MDHEN, CDR2 SYDVKM. V trimming: 7 bases; J trimming: 8 bases; junction bases outside the gene matches: 11.

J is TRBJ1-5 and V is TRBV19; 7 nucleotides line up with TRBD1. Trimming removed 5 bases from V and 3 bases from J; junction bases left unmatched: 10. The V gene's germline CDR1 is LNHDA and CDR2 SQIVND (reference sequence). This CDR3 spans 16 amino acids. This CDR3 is CASSPHIRGNNQPQHF. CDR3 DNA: TGTGCCAGTAGTCCTCATATCAGGGGGAACAATCAGCCCCAGCATTTT.

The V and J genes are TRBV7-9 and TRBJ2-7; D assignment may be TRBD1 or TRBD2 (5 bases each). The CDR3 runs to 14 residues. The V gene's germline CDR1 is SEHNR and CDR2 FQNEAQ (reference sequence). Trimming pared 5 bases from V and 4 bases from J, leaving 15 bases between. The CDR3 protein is CASSPTGGRYEQYF. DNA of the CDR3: TGTGCCAGCAGCCCCACTGGGGGTCGATACGAGCAGTACTTC.

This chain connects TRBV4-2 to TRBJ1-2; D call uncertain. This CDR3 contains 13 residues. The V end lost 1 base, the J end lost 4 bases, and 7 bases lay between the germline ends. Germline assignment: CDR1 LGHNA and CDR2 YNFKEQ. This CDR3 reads CASSQGGSYGYTF. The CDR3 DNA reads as TGTGCCAGCAGCCAAGGTGGTAGCTATGGCTACACCTTC.

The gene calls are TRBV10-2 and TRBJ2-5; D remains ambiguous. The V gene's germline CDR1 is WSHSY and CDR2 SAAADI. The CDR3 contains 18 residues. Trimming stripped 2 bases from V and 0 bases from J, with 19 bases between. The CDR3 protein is CASSEPEVAATDQETQYF. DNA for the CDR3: TGCGCCAGCAGTGAGCCCGAAGTGGCGGCGACGGACCAAGAGACCCAGTACTTC.

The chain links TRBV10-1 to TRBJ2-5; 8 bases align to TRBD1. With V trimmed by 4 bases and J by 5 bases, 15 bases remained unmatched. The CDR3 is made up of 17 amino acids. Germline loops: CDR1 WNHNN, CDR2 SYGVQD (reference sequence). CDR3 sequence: CASSAQRGQGAKETQYF. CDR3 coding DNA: TGCGCCAGCAGTGCCCAACGGGGGCAGGGGGCGAAGGAGACCCAGTACTTC.

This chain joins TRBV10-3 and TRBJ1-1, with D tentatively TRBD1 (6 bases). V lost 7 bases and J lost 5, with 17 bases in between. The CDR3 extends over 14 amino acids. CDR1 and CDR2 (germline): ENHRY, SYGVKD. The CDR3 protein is CAIKEGGGLTEAFF. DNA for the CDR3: TGTGCCATCAAGGAGGGGGGGGGTCTAACTGAAGCTTTCTTT.

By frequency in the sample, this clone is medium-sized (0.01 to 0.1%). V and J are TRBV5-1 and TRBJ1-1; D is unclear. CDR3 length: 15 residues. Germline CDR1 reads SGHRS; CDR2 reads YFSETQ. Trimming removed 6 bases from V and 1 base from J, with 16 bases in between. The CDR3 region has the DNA TGCGCCAGCACCTCCGGGGAAGGGAAGAACACTGAAGCTTTCTTT. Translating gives CASTSGEGKNTEAFF.

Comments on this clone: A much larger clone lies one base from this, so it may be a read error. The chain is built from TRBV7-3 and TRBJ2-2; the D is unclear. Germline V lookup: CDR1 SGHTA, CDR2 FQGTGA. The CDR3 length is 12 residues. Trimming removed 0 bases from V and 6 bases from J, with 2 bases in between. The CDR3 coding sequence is TGTGCCAGCAGCTTAACTGCCGGGGAGCTGTTTTTT. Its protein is CASSLTAGELFF.

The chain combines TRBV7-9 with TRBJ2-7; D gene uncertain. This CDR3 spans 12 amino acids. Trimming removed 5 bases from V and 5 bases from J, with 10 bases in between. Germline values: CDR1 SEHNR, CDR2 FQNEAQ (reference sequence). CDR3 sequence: CASSRLGNEQYF. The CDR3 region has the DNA TGTGCCAGCAGCCGACTGGGGAACGAGCAGTACTTC.

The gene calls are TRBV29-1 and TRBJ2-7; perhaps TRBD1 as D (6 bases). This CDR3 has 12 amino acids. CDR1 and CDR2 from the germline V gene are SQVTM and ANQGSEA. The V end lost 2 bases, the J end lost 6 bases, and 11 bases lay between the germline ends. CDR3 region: CSVEWGPGEQYF. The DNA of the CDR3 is TGCAGCGTTGAATGGGGGCCAGGCGAGCAGTACTTC.

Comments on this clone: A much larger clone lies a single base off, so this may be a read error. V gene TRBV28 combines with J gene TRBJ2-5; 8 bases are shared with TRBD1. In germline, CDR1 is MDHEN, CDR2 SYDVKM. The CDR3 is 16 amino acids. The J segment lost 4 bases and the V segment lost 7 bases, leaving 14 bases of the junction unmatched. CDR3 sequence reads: CASTPSRTGMRETQYF. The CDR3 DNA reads TGTGCCAGCACCCCCTCTCGGACAGGGATGAGAGAGACCCAGTACTTC. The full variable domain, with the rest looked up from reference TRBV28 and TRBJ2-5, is DVKVTQSSRYLVKRTGEKVFLECVQDMDHENMFWYRQDPGLGLRLIYFSYDVKMKEKGDIPEGYSVSREKKERFSLILESASTNQTSMYLCASTPSRTGMRETQYFGPGTRLLVL.

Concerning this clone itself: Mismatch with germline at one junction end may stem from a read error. CDR3 sequence reads: CASSLSTLAKNIRYF. The CDR3 region has the DNA TGTGCCAGCAGCTTGTCGACGCTAGCCAAAAACATTCGGTACTTC. J is TRBJ2-4 and V is TRBV5-6, with D perhaps TRBD2 (5 bases). The germline V gene encodes CDR1 SGHDT and CDR2 YYEEEE. This CDR3 spans 15 amino acids.

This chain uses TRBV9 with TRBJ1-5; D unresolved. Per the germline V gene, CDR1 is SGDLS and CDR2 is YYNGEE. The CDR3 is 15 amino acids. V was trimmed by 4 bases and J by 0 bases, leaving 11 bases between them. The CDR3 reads CASSTDGYSNQPQHF. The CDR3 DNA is TGTGCCAGCAGCACCGACGGTTATAGCAATCAGCCCCAGCATTTT.

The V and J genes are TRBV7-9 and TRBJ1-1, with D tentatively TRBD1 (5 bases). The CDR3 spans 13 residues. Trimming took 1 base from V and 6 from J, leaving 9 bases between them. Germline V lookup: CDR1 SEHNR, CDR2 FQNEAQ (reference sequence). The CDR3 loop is CASSLGDRPEAFF. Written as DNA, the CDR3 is TGTGCCAGCAGCTTAGGAGACAGACCTGAAGCTTTCTTT. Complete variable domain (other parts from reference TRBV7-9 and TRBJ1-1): DTGVSQNPRHKITKRGQNVTFRCDPISEHNRLYWYRQTLGQGPEFLTYFQNEAQLEKSRLLSDRFSAERPKGSFSTLEIQRTEQGDSAMYLCASSLGDRPEAFFGQGTRLTVV.